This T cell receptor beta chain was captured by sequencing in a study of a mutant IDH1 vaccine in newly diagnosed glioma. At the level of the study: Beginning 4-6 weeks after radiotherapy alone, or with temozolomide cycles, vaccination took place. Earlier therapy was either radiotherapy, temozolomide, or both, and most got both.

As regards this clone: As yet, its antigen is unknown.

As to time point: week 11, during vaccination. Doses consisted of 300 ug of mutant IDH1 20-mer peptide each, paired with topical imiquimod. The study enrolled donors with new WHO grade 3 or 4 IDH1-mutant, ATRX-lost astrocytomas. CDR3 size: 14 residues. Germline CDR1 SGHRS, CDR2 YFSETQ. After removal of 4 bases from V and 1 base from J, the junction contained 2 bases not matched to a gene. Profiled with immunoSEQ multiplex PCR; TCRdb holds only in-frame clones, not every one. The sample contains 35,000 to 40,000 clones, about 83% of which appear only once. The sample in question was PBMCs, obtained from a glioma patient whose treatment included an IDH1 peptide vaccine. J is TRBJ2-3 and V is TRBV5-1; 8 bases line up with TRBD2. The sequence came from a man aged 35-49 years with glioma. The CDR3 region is CASSLAGRTDTQYF. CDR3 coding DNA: TGCGCCAGCAGCCTAGCGGGTCGCACAGATACGCAGTATTTT.